This T cell receptor (beta chain) was recovered during a study of T cells in Graves' hyperthyroidism and ophthalmopathy. Turning to the study itself: Peripheral blood samples were taken at initial diagnosis, prior to any treatment.

Germline CDR1 is MNHEY and CDR2 is SVGEGT. The CDR3 extends over 12 amino acids. V shed 5 bases and J shed 5 bases, with 9 bases lying between them. This clonotype was seen only a few times. The investigators amplified TCR beta CDR3 regions from RNA transcripts. Carried out on the TCR CDR3, a first-round RT-PCR used the HTBI primer set. TCRdb ran MiXCR on the multiplex PCR reads and lists one entry per CDR3 protein. The sample gives about half a million distinct CDR3 sequences, 24% of which show up once; around 10% is in the top ten. Sequencing used blood. The receptor was isolated from a woman aged 25 to 39 with Graves' ophthalmopathy. This sequence joins TRBV6-2 or TRBV6-3 and TRBJ2-5; D gene ambiguous. CDR3 nucleotide sequence: TGTGCCAGCAGTCTTCCCTTGGAGACCCAGTACTTC. Encoded protein: CASSLPLETQYF.